This T cell receptor (beta chain) was identified during a study of blood T cells in healthy people across ages. Findings and caveats of the study: Higher naive T cell percentage went strongly together with higher TCR beta diversity.

Using a J-beta primer mix together with a sample-barcoded 5' primer, a second PCR was run for 7 to 11 cycles. Each CDR3 protein gets one entry after TCRdb re-called the 5' RACE reads with MiXCR. The data contain 1.4 million or so distinct CDR3 sequences, about 45% of them singletons. The V segment lost 5 bases and the J segment 5 bases; nucleotides outside the gene matches: 18. The CDR3 runs 18 residues. Germline assignment: CDR1 MNHEY and CDR2 SVGEGT. This clonotype was counted only a few times. Antigen: not known. This chain uses TRBV6-2 or TRBV6-3 with TRBJ2-1; 7 nucleotides agree with TRBD1. Material: blood. This TCR derives from a woman between 18 and 30 years old in good health. The CDR3 protein is CASSRGGPDTYYNNEQFF. The CDR3 DNA reads as TGTGCCAGCAGTAGAGGGGGCCCCGACACATACTACAACAATGAGCAGTTCTTC.